The present TCR beta chain was sequenced within a study of T cells in tuberculosis. Study background: A South African cohort included IGRA-negative adolescents, latently infected IGRA-positive adolescents and adults with active tuberculosis.

This clone was seen a single time. Its cognate antigen is unknown. Study observations and caveats: Using the GMM-specific repertoire gave around 90% accuracy versus approximately 66% with motifs. Selection depended on which cryopreserved specimens were available.

Tuberculin skin test and IGRA determined adolescents' latent tuberculosis status at entry. The CDR3 is 18 amino acids. With V trimmed by 4 bases and J by 4 bases, 10 bases remained unmatched. CDR1 and CDR2 from the germline V gene are SGHVS and FNYEAQ. The table came from immunoSEQ multiplex PCR; TCRdb's copy has only in-frame clones and leaves some out. Of over 25,000 clones detected, less than 97% appear once; the ten largest clones hold 2% to 3%. The chain recombines TRBV7-6 with TRBJ2-3; 14 nucleotides align to TRBD2. The material sequenced was PBMCs. This sequence originates from a donor between 10 and 35 years old with latent tuberculosis or without tuberculosis infection. CDR3 loop: CASSSNPGLAGVADTQYF. CDR3 DNA: TGTGCCAGCAGCTCAAATCCGGGACTAGCGGGAGTGGCAGATACGCAGTATTTT. Using reference TRBV7-6 and TRBJ2-3 for the parts outside the CDR3, the full variable domain is GAGVSQSPRYKVTKRGQDVALRCDPISGHVSLYWYRQALGQGPEFLTYFNYEAQQDKSGLPNDRFSAERPEGSISTLTIQRTEQRDSAMYRCASSSNPGLAGVADTQYFGPGTRLTVL.